A selection of T cell receptor beta chains follows, all from one sample in a study of blood T cell repertoires in COVID-19. The repertoire was sequenced with immunoSEQ multiplex PCR; TCRdb's copy has only in-frame clones and lacks some. Seen here are about 140,000 clones, around 79% observed once, and the top ten hold roughly 3.5%. Sequenced: peripheral blood. The receptors stem from a man aged 55-75 years with acute or convalescent COVID-19. CDR3s include the opening cysteine and the closing phenylalanine or tryptophan. The order of the fields is D gene, J gene, clone size, V gene, CDR3 DNA, CDR3 protein. A D gene is named only where the DNA matches it firmly. Size is omitted from some rows. Given values are once, few, many or a class for expanded clones.

D: NA; J: TRBJ2-7; size: NA; V: TRBV5-1; DNA: TGCGCCAGCAGCCCTGGGGCAGGCCAGCGCGAGCAGTACTTC; CDR3: CASSPGAGQREQYF
D: NA; J: TRBJ2-7; size: NA; V: TRBV7-9; DNA: TGTGCCAGCAGCTTAGAGGGGGGGTTCTCCTACGAGCAGTACTTC; CDR3: CASSLEGGFSYEQYF
D: TRBD2; J: TRBJ2-1; size: NA; V: TRBV18; DNA: TGTGCCAGCTCCCTAATAGCGGGAGGAACCTACAATGAGCAGTTCTTC; CDR3: CASSLIAGGTYNEQFF
D: TRBD1; J: TRBJ1-5; size: NA; V: TRBV25-1; DNA: TGTGCCAGCCAAGGACAGGGCAATCAGCCCCAGCATTTT; CDR3: CASQGQGNQPQHF
D: NA; J: TRBJ2-2; size: NA; V: TRBV7-8; DNA: TGTGCCAGCAGCCTCGAAAGGCGGGAGAACACCGGGGAGCTGTTTTTT; CDR3: CASSLERRENTGELFF
D: NA; J: TRBJ1-1; size: NA; V: TRBV7-8; DNA: TGTGCCAGCAGCAGACTACCGGGTAACTTTGAAGCTTTCTTT; CDR3: CASSRLPGNFEAFF
D: TRBD1; J: TRBJ1-5; size: NA; V: TRBV30; DNA: TGTGCCTGGAGTGTACAGGGGAGGCAGCCCCAGCATTTT; CDR3: CAWSVQGRQPQHF
D: TRBD2; J: TRBJ2-1; size: NA; V: TRBV7-8; DNA: TGTGCCAGCAGCTTTCGGCGGGAGGGATGGGGCAATGAGCAGTTCTTC; CDR3: CASSFRREGWGNEQFF
D: NA; J: TRBJ2-3; size: NA; V: TRBV7-2; DNA: TGTGCCAGCAGCTTAGCTCTAGAGCGACAGACGCAGTATTTT; CDR3: CASSLALERQTQYF
D: TRBD1; J: TRBJ1-3; size: NA; V: TRBV5-6; DNA: TGTGCCAGCAGCGGGGGACAGATCTTCTCTGGAAACACCATATATTTT; CDR3: CASSGGQIFSGNTIYF
D: NA; J: TRBJ1-5; size: NA; V: TRBV4-3; DNA: TGCGCCAGCAGCCAAACGGTGCGTCAGCCCCAGCATTTT; CDR3: CASSQTVRQPQHF
D: NA; J: TRBJ1-2; size: few; V: TRBV5-4; DNA: TGTGCCAGCAGCCCGGCCGGGTATCGGGGCTACACCTTC; CDR3: CASSPAGYRGYTF
D: NA; J: TRBJ2-5; size: few; V: TRBV11-1; DNA: TGTGCCAGCAGCTTAACGGGGGTCCAAGAGACCCAGTACTTC; CDR3: CASSLTGVQETQYF
D: TRBD1; J: TRBJ1-4; size: once; V: TRBV28; DNA: TGTGCCAGCAGTTCGCAGGGGGTTAATGAAAAACTGTTTTTT; CDR3: CASSSQGVNEKLFF
D: TRBD1; J: TRBJ2-7; size: NA; V: TRBV5-6; DNA: TGTGCCAGCAGCCCGGCAGGGGACAGGGACTACGAGCAGTACTTC; CDR3: CASSPAGDRDYEQYF
D: NA; J: TRBJ1-5; size: NA; V: TRBV28; DNA: TGTGCCAGCAGGGTGGGCTCTCAGCCCCAGCATTTT; CDR3: CASRVGSQPQHF
D: NA; J: TRBJ1-1; size: NA; V: TRBV7-2; DNA: TGTGCCAGCAGCCCCAATCAGGGACACGACACTGAAGCTTTCTTT; CDR3: CASSPNQGHDTEAFF
D: TRBD1; J: TRBJ1-3; size: once; V: TRBV7-3; DNA: TGTGCCAGCAGCCTAGGACAGGCCTCCAGCACCATATATTTT; CDR3: CASSLGQASSTIYF
D: NA; J: TRBJ2-5; size: NA; V: TRBV12-3/TRBV12-4; DNA: TGTGCCAGCAGGCCGGCAGGGTCGGAGACCCAGTACTTC; CDR3: CASRPAGSETQYF
D: NA; J: TRBJ1-2; size: NA; V: TRBV28; DNA: TGTGCCAGCAGTTTATTCGGGGGACGCTATGGCTACACCTTC; CDR3: CASSLFGGRYGYTF
D: NA; J: TRBJ1-2; size: NA; V: TRBV5-6; DNA: TGTGCCAGCAGCTTGGACAGTCGACGCGGCTACACCTTC; CDR3: CASSLDSRRGYTF
D: TRBD2; J: TRBJ2-1; size: NA; V: TRBV3-1/TRBV3-2; DNA: TGTGCCAGCAGCCAAGAGGTCGGCGGGAGCTCCTACAATGAGCAGTTCTTC; CDR3: CASSQEVGGSSYNEQFF
D: TRBD1; J: TRBJ1-5; size: once; V: TRBV28; DNA: TGTGCCAGCAGTCGACTACAGGGGGAGAGCAATCAGCCCCAGCATTTT; CDR3: CASSRLQGESNQPQHF
D: TRBD1; J: TRBJ1-1; size: NA; V: TRBV19; DNA: TGTGCCAGTAGGACGACGACAGGGATAGGAGCTGAAGCTTTCTTT; CDR3: CASRTTTGIGAEAFF
D: TRBD2; J: TRBJ2-2; size: NA; V: TRBV7-2; DNA: TGTGCCAGCAGCTTAGGAGGGCTAGCGGCGAACACCGGGGAGCTGTTTTTT; CDR3: CASSLGGLAANTGELFF
D: NA; J: TRBJ1-1; size: once; V: TRBV5-1; DNA: TGCGCCAGCAGCCGCAAAAGCACGGACACTGAAGCTTTCTTT; CDR3: CASSRKSTDTEAFF
D: NA; J: TRBJ2-4; size: NA; V: TRBV28; DNA: TGTGCCAGCAGTTTCGGGGGGCTTGGGGCCAAAAACATTCAGTACTTC; CDR3: CASSFGGLGAKNIQYF
D: TRBD1; J: TRBJ1-1; size: NA; V: TRBV28; DNA: TGTGCCAGCAGTTTAGTACAGGGGGCTGGAGACACTGAAGCTTTCTTT; CDR3: CASSLVQGAGDTEAFF
D: NA; J: TRBJ2-1; size: NA; V: TRBV5-4; DNA: TGTGCCAGCAGCCGGGCGGAGGGTTGGTCCTACAATGAGCAGTTCTTC; CDR3: CASSRAEGWSYNEQFF
D: TRBD1; J: TRBJ1-2; size: NA; V: TRBV6-5; DNA: TGTGCCAGCAGTTACCACCGGGACAGGGATGGCTACACCTTC; CDR3: CASSYHRDRDGYTF
D: TRBD2; J: TRBJ2-2; size: NA; V: TRBV27; DNA: TGTGCCAGCAGTTTAAGGGCTAGCGGGCGCGGGGAGCTGTTTTTT; CDR3: CASSLRASGRGELFF
D: TRBD1; J: TRBJ2-7; size: once; V: TRBV7-2; DNA: TGTGCCAGCAGCCTAGACAGGGCCTCCTACGAGCAGTACTTC; CDR3: CASSLDRASYEQYF
D: TRBD2; J: TRBJ2-1; size: NA; V: TRBV28; DNA: TGTGCCAGCAGGGGCGGGAGTGGTGAGCAGTTCTTC; CDR3: CASRGGSGEQFF
D: TRBD2; J: TRBJ2-1; size: NA; V: TRBV7-8; DNA: TGTGCCAGCAGACTAGTGGCGGGAGTTGGGCAGTTCTTC; CDR3: CASRLVAGVGQFF
D: TRBD2; J: TRBJ2-1; size: NA; V: TRBV14; DNA: TGTGCCAGCAGCCAAGATTCTAGCGGGAGCTCCTACAATGAGCAGTTCTTC; CDR3: CASSQDSSGSSYNEQFF
D: TRBD1; J: TRBJ1-4; size: few; V: TRBV2; DNA: TGTGCCAGCAGTGAATCTCAGGGGGCGCATGAAAAACTGTTTTTT; CDR3: CASSESQGAHEKLFF
D: NA; J: TRBJ2-2; size: NA; V: TRBV7-2; DNA: TGTGCCAGCAGCTTAAGGCTAGCCGGGACCGGGGAGCTGTTTTTT; CDR3: CASSLRLAGTGELFF
D: NA; J: TRBJ2-3; size: NA; V: TRBV7-2; DNA: TGTGCCTCCCTACGCGATGGGCGTGATACGCAGTATTTT; CDR3: CASLRDGRDTQYF
D: NA; J: TRBJ2-2; size: few; V: TRBV24-1; DNA: TGTGCCACCAGTGATTTCAGGGGTAACACCGGGGAGCTGTTTTTT; CDR3: CATSDFRGNTGELFF
D: NA; J: TRBJ2-1; size: NA; V: TRBV3-1/TRBV3-2; DNA: TGTGCCAGCAGCCCCCTCAGTAACAATGAGCAGTTCTTC; CDR3: CASSPLSNNEQFF
D: TRBD2; J: TRBJ2-7; size: NA; V: TRBV27; DNA: TGTGCCAGCCGTACTAGCGGCTACGAGCAGTACTTC; CDR3: CASRTSGYEQYF
D: NA; J: TRBJ1-3; size: NA; V: TRBV5-1; DNA: TGCGCCAGCAGCTTGGGTGTCGGTTCTGGAAACACCATATATTTT; CDR3: CASSLGVGSGNTIYF
D: TRBD1; J: TRBJ2-1; size: NA; V: TRBV4-1; DNA: TGCGCCAGCAGCCAAACTGGGACAGCATACAATGAGCAGTTCTTC; CDR3: CASSQTGTAYNEQFF
D: TRBD2; J: TRBJ2-5; size: NA; V: TRBV15; DNA: TGTGCCACCAGCAGAGATAGGGTAGCGGGGATAACCCAGTACTTC; CDR3: CATSRDRVAGITQYF
D: NA; J: TRBJ1-4; size: few; V: TRBV2; DNA: TGTGCCAGCAGTGCCCCTTCTGGGGGGATGGGAGAAAAACTGTTTTTT; CDR3: CASSAPSGGMGEKLFF
D: NA; J: TRBJ2-3; size: once; V: TRBV7-9; DNA: TGTGCCAGCAGCCCCGTCGACAGTCTTAGGGGAGATACGCAGTATTTT; CDR3: CASSPVDSLRGDTQYF
D: NA; J: TRBJ2-1; size: once; V: TRBV11-2; DNA: TGTGCCAGCAGCTTAGAAGGGGCCGGCTTGTTGGAGCAGTTCTTC; CDR3: CASSLEGAGLLEQFF
D: TRBD2; J: TRBJ2-3; size: NA; V: TRBV5-4; DNA: TGTGCCAGCAGTTACCTAGCGGGAGCCTGGGATACGCAGTATTTT; CDR3: CASSYLAGAWDTQYF
D: NA; J: TRBJ1-1; size: NA; V: TRBV5-8; DNA: TGTGCCAGCAGCCTGACTTCGAACACTGAAGCTTTCTTT; CDR3: CASSLTSNTEAFF
D: NA; J: TRBJ2-7; size: NA; V: TRBV6-5; DNA: TGTGCCAGTCAAGCGTTCTCCTCCTCCTACGAGCAGTACTTC; CDR3: CASQAFSSSYEQYF
D: TRBD2; J: TRBJ2-7; size: NA; V: TRBV6-5; DNA: TGTGCCTCGGCCCCCTATGGCGGGAGTTACGAGCAGTACTTC; CDR3: CASAPYGGSYEQYF
D: NA; J: TRBJ2-5; size: NA; V: TRBV18; DNA: TGTGCCAGCTCATCGGGAATCGGGGGTACGGAAGAGACCCAGTACTTC; CDR3: CASSSGIGGTEETQYF
D: NA; J: TRBJ1-2; size: few; V: TRBV19; DNA: TGTGCCAGTAACAGGGAGGGGATCTATGGCTACACCTTC; CDR3: CASNREGIYGYTF
D: NA; J: TRBJ1-5; size: NA; V: TRBV11-2; DNA: TGTGCCAGCAGCGCCGGTGGGCCCCAGCATTTT; CDR3: CASSAGGPQHF
D: NA; J: TRBJ1-4; size: NA; V: TRBV28; DNA: TGTGCCAGCAGTTTAGCCTCCCGGGTTTTTTTT; CDR3: CASSLASRVFF
D: NA; J: TRBJ1-5; size: NA; V: TRBV19; DNA: TGTGCCAGTACGGACAGCTACCTAAATCAGCCCCAGCATTTT; CDR3: CASTDSYLNQPQHF
D: NA; J: TRBJ2-1; size: once; V: TRBV6-5; DNA: TGTGCCAGCTCTCGGGACTTCTTCAATGAGCAGTTCTTC; CDR3: CASSRDFFNEQFF
D: TRBD2; J: TRBJ2-1; size: NA; V: TRBV9; DNA: TGTGCCAGCAATGGCGGGAGGGCCCGAGACAATGAGCAGTTCTTC; CDR3: CASNGGRARDNEQFF